A few counts support the clone carrying this T cell receptor (beta chain). This entry belongs to a study of blood T cell repertoires in COVID-19. Overall study: The United States, Italy and Spain provided the acute and convalescent COVID-19 samples. PBMCs, B-cell-depleted T cells, or T cells provided the cDNA or gDNA that made up the material.

Measured with immunoSEQ multiplex PCR; TCRdb has only the in-frame clones, and not every one. This sample has over 150,000 clones; approximately 79% occur once, and the top ten carry around 7.1%. In assigning cohorts, the study relied on participant-reported clinical history. This CDR3 has 14 amino acids. The V end lost 0 bases, the J end lost 6 bases, and 9 bases lay between the germline ends. In germline, CDR1 is MNHEY, CDR2 SVGAGI. The rearrangement joins TRBV6-5 to TRBJ1-5; no firm D call. The sequenced sample was PBMCs or T cells enriched from blood (not recorded which). This receptor was identified in a man between 50 and 59 years old who had recovered from COVID-19. The CDR3 here is CASSYSVAGQPQHF. The CDR3 nucleotides are TGTGCCAGCAGTTACTCAGTAGCCGGTCAGCCCCAGCATTTT.